This paragraph covers one TCR beta chain sequence. Its antigen is still unknown. V lost 9 bases to trimming and J lost 0 bases, with 12 bases between them. The CDR3 covers 15 residues. Germline V gives CDR1 LNHDA, CDR2 SQIVND (reference sequence). Generated by immunoSEQ multiplex PCR, the TCRdb table keeps only in-frame clones and is missing some. The sample holds roughly 130,000 clones, approximately 85% seen once. This record belongs to a study of T cell responses to AZD1222 COVID-19 vaccine. Study results and caveats: Researchers took repertoire samples only after the peak T cell response had come. Spike-wide vaccine-associated CD4 TCRs dominated at 160-218 and 743-854. Of spike-specific TCRs, nearly half reportedly target regions left unmutated in variants. White British donors predominated, females outnumbered males, and clonal diversity was possibly underestimated.

This rearrangement joins TRBV19 to TRBJ1-6, with a tentative D call TRBD1 (6 bases). Specimen: peripheral blood, collected on day 0 of MenACWY control vaccination. The origin of this receptor is an adult in good health. The CDR3 coding sequence is TGTGCCAGCAGACAGGAGAGCTCCTATAATTCACCCCTCCACTTT. Translating gives CASRQESSYNSPLHF. The full variable domain, rest sourced from reference TRBV19 and TRBJ1-6, is DGGITQSPKYLFRKEGQNVTLSCEQNLNHDAMYWYRQDPGQGLRLIYYSQIVNDFQKGDIAEGYSVSREKKESFPLTVTSAQKNPTAFYLCASRQESSYNSPLHFGNGTRLTVT.